This T cell receptor (beta chain) derives from a study of T cells in Graves' hyperthyroidism and ophthalmopathy. Amplification yielded TCR beta CDR3 regions, with RNA transcripts as the source. The TCR CDR3 was amplified in a first-round RT-PCR using the HTBI primer set. MiXCR was run by TCRdb on the multiplex PCR reads, yielding one entry per CDR3 protein. Of roughly 630,000 distinct CDR3 sequences listed, 15% to 17% are singletons. The V gene's germline CDR1 is MNHNS and CDR2 SASEGT. The CDR3 extends over 19 amino acids. V shed 5 bases, J shed 5 bases, and the junction held 17 bases outside the gene matches. Patients aged 18 to 65 had newly diagnosed hyperthyroidism lasting under 2 months. Patients having uncontrolled infection, another autoimmune disease, pregnancy or lactation were not included. This clonotype was observed at least ten times.

Sequencing used blood. This TCR was recovered from a woman aged 25 to 39 with Graves' hyperthyroidism. The chain recombines TRBV6-1 with TRBJ2-7; 14 nucleotides align to TRBD2. CDR3 residues: CASSYDKKGTSGSVHEQYF. In DNA form, the CDR3 reads TGTGCCAGCAGTTACGACAAAAAAGGGACTAGCGGGAGTGTGCACGAGCAGTACTTC.